These T cell receptor beta chains were read from a single sample in a study of OX40 agonist ivuxolimab in advanced cancers. The protocol was immunoSEQ multiplex PCR, while the TCRdb copy is restricted to in-frame clones and leaves out a portion. The profile covers roughly 120,000 clones, with roughly nine tenths appearing a single time and 0.55% taken by the ten largest. The source was CD4+ or CD8+ T cells sorted from blood, collected in a trial of the OX40 agonist ivuxolimab. The receptors were sampled from an adult with an advanced solid tumor such as melanoma, head and neck, liver or kidney cancer. The CDR3 runs from the conserved cysteine through the conserved F or W. The order of the fields is V gene, J gene, CDR3 protein.

v_call: TRBV7-2
j_call: TRBJ2-5
cdr3_aa: CASSFDVSGGKETQYF

v_call: TRBV18
j_call: TRBJ2-5
cdr3_aa: CASSSVQETQYF

v_call: TRBV5-1
j_call: TRBJ2-7
cdr3_aa: CASSLSWGLISYEQYF

v_call: TRBV6-5
j_call: TRBJ2-7
cdr3_aa: CASSYKTGYEQYF

v_call: TRBV6-6
j_call: TRBJ2-3
cdr3_aa: CASSNRGGADTQYF

v_call: TRBV1
j_call: -
cdr3_aa: CTSSQDGGSGGKFTYEQYF

v_call: TRBV6-5
j_call: TRBJ2-1
cdr3_aa: CASSYLTVGGEQFF

v_call: TRBV6-5
j_call: TRBJ1-6
cdr3_aa: CASSHREGNSPLHF

v_call: TRBV28
j_call: TRBJ2-7
cdr3_aa: CASSFGSKIEQYF

v_call: TRBV21-1
j_call: TRBJ2-7
cdr3_aa: CASSKARKGQGGHEQYF

v_call: TRBV6-1
j_call: TRBJ1-5
cdr3_aa: CASSEAGGQTTSQPQHF

v_call: TRBV19
j_call: TRBJ2-2
cdr3_aa: CASHEDRLTGELFF

v_call: TRBV13
j_call: TRBJ2-1
cdr3_aa: CASSLGREREFF

v_call: TRBV4-3
j_call: TRBJ2-1
cdr3_aa: CASSPTGGGEQFF

v_call: TRBV28
j_call: TRBJ2-7
cdr3_aa: CASSYNLYEQYF

v_call: TRBV7-9
j_call: TRBJ2-3
cdr3_aa: CASSARTSGGAGDTQYF